This TCR beta chain was found in a study of T cell responses to AZD1222 COVID-19 vaccine. TCRdb's copy holds only in-frame clones and misses some; the assay was immunoSEQ multiplex PCR. The sample includes approximately 67,000 clones, 86% of them seen just once. The sample was peripheral blood, taken on day 0 of AZD1222 vaccination. The TCR originated in an adult in good health.

The CDR3 nucleotides are TGTGCCAGTGACGGCCTTACAGGGCCCCAGCATTTT. It codes for CASDGLTGPQHF. The chain has TRBV19 and TRBJ1-5, with D perhaps TRBD1 (5 bases). From germline, CDR1 is LNHDA and CDR2 SQIVND (reference sequence). The CDR3 is 12 residues long. V lost 8 bases, J lost 9 bases, and 14 bases lay in between.